The 24 T cell receptor beta chains below all came from one sample that was sequenced in a study of shared clonotypes between healthy human individuals. TCRdb's copy holds only in-frame clones and misses some; the assay was immunoSEQ multiplex PCR. There are more than 400,000 clones in the sample; roughly 95% occur only once, and approximately 0.06% lies in the top ten. Sequenced material: naive CD4+ T cells sorted from blood. Stated subset: CD45RA+ positively selected. These receptors were taken from a woman in her twenties or thirties in good health.

This clone was seen more than once but under ten times. This rearrangement joins TRBV11-2 to TRBJ1-3, with D possibly TRBD1 on 5 matching bases. Germline-derived CDR1 and CDR2 are SGHAT and FQNNGV. This CDR3 comprises 13 residues. V dropped 4 bases and J dropped 4 bases, with 8 bases sitting between them. CDR3 nucleotide sequence: TGTGCCAGCAGCTCGACAGCCGGAAACACCATATATTTT. Translation gives CASSSTAGNTIYF.

This clone has a handful of counts. The rearrangement links TRBV20-1 to TRBJ2-1, with 8 nucleotides matching TRBD1. V lost 6 bases to trimming and J lost 12 bases; unmatched junction nucleotides: 7. This CDR3 has 11 amino acids. The germline CDR1 and CDR2 sequences are DFQATT and SNEGSKA (reference sequence). The CDR3, as DNA: TGCAGTGCGGACAGGGCGGGTTTGCAGTTCTTC. Residues: CSADRAGLQFF.

V gene TRBV5-1 combines with J gene TRBJ2-7, with 12 bases fitting TRBD2. The CDR3 sequence is 17 residues long. Germline V gives CDR1 SGHRS, CDR2 YFSETQ. With V trimmed by 3 bases and J by 0 bases, 7 bases remained unmatched. The CDR3 protein is CASSSGTSGFSSYEQYF. The CDR3 DNA is TGCGCCAGCAGCTCCGGGACTAGCGGGTTCAGCTCCTACGAGCAGTACTTC. Variable domain in full (rest from reference TRBV5-1 and TRBJ2-7): KAGVTQTPRYLIKTRGQQVTLSCSPISGHRSVSWYQQTPGQGLQFLFEYFSETQRNKGNFPGRFSGRQFSNSRSEMNVSTLELGDSALYLCASSSGTSGFSSYEQYFGPGTRLTVT.

This chain joins TRBV6-5 and TRBJ1-5; unclear D gene. Germline lookup yields CDR1 MNHEY and CDR2 SVGAGI. This CDR3 has 15 amino acids. Trimming pared 5 bases from V and 3 bases from J, leaving 14 bases between. DNA of the CDR3: TGTGCCAGCAGTCCCGAGAAGACTTTCAATCAGCCCCAGCATTTT. Translation: CASSPEKTFNQPQHF.

This clone was counted once. The CDR3 spells CASSQGVGEWNQPQHF. The CDR3, as DNA: TGTGCCAGCAGCCAAGGGGTGGGGGAGTGGAATCAGCCCCAGCATTTT. The chain employs TRBV4-2 and TRBJ1-5, with D possibly being TRBD1 (5 bases). CDR3 length: 16 amino acids. V lost 1 base and J lost 4, with 14 bases in between. Per the germline V gene, CDR1 is LGHNA and CDR2 is YNFKEQ.

The chain uses TRBV28 and TRBJ2-5; D may be TRBD1 (5 bases). This CDR3 contains 14 residues. Deletions cut 4 bases from V and 3 bases from J, with 12 bases between. In germline, CDR1 is MDHEN, CDR2 SYDVKM. In DNA form, the CDR3 reads TGTGCCAGCAGTTGGCCAGGGTTAGAAGAGACCCAGTACTTC. The encoded protein is CASSWPGLEETQYF.

The CDR3 DNA is TGTGCCAGTACGGGGGGGAGTCGCTATGGCTACACCTTC. Encoded protein: CASTGGSRYGYTF. The V and J genes are TRBV19 and TRBJ1-2; possible D gene TRBD1, 5 bases. This CDR3 is built from 13 residues. Trimming cost V 7 bases and J 4 bases, with 13 bases left between them. Germline values: CDR1 LNHDA, CDR2 SQIVND (reference sequence).

V and J are TRBV7-2 and TRBJ2-1; TRBD2 matches at 8 bases. The trim removed 6 bases at V and 7 bases at J, leaving 11 bases unmatched. The CDR3 length is 15 residues. CDR1 SGHTA and CDR2 FQGNSA come from the germline V gene. This CDR3 is CASRPDSGRINEQFF. CDR3 in DNA: TGTGCCAGCAGACCGGACAGCGGGAGAATAAATGAGCAGTTCTTC.

V is TRBV6-5 and J is TRBJ2-7, with 9 bases lining up with TRBD2. CDR1 and CDR2 from the germline V gene are MNHEY and SVGAGI. This CDR3 is built from 15 residues. V was pared by 5 bases and J by 5 bases, with 10 bases of the junction left unmatched. In nucleotides, the CDR3 is TGTGCCAGCAGTCTAGCGGGACGAACGATAGACGAGCAGTACTTC. It is translated as CASSLAGRTIDEQYF.

This chain joins TRBV9 and TRBJ1-4; a possible D gene is TRBD1 (6 bases). Germline lookup yields CDR1 SGDLS and CDR2 YYNGEE. This CDR3 region has 18 residues. Trimming left V 0 bases short and J 7 bases short, with 22 bases between. The CDR3 protein is CASSVATQGTFRPEKLFF. CDR3 nucleotide sequence: TGTGCCAGCAGCGTAGCTACGCAGGGGACCTTTCGTCCTGAAAAACTGTTTTTT.

This chain links TRBV10-3 with TRBJ2-5, with D perhaps being TRBD1 or TRBD2 (5 bases each). With the DNA end fitting TRBJ2-7 better, the J assignment may be wrong. The CDR3 covers 15 residues. CDR1 ENHRY and CDR2 SYGVKD come from the germline V gene. CDR3 loop: CAISESVGDTYEQYF. CDR3 nucleotides: TGTGCCATCAGTGAGTCTGTGGGGGATACCTACGAGCAGTACTTC.

V gene TRBV11-1 combines with J gene TRBJ2-2, with D uncertain. The CDR3 has 13 amino acids. With 2 bases removed from V and 5 bases from J, the gap between germline ends came to 6 bases. From germline, CDR1 is SGHAT and CDR2 FQDESV (reference sequence). The CDR3 nucleotides read TGTGCCAGCAGCTTACAGGAAACCGGGGAGCTGTTTTTT. Translated, it gives CASSLQETGELFF.

This sequence joins TRBV28 and TRBJ2-1; 8 bases fit TRBD2. Looked up from germline, CDR1 is MDHEN and CDR2 is SYDVKM. The ends lost 3 bases at V and 7 bases at J; junction bases unmatched: 14. The CDR3 extends over 17 amino acids. The CDR3 sequence is CASSFLHPGGPGNEQFF. The CDR3 nucleotides are TGTGCCAGCAGTTTTTTGCATCCGGGAGGGCCGGGGAATGAGCAGTTCTTC.

This sequence joins TRBV11-2 and TRBJ1-2; D remains ambiguous. CDR1 and CDR2 (germline): SGHAT, FQNNGV. This CDR3 has 17 residues. Trimming removed 0 bases at V and 6 bases at J, with 20 bases between. This CDR3 reads CASSLDTVMGRDNGYTF. As DNA, the CDR3 is TGTGCCAGCAGCTTAGATACGGTCATGGGCAGAGATAATGGCTACACCTTC.

This chain links TRBV7-6 with TRBJ2-2; D gene uncertain. Germline CDR1 reads SGHVS; CDR2 reads FNYEAQ. The V gene lost 3 bases and the J gene lost 4 bases, with 12 bases spanning the gap. This CDR3 is built from 15 residues. The CDR3 DNA reads as TGTGCCAGCAGCTTGGGCCCAACTCCCACCGGGGAGCTGTTTTTT. The encoded protein is CASSLGPTPTGELFF.

The rearrangement joins TRBV10-1 to TRBJ2-1; no firm D call. This CDR3 region has 16 residues. The germline V gene has CDR1 WNHNN and CDR2 SYGVQD (reference sequence). The V end was cut by 2 bases, the J end by 4 bases, with 15 bases between. The CDR3 reads CASSEGTLEPYNEQFF. Here the CDR3 DNA reads TGCGCCAGCAGTGAGGGTACCCTAGAACCATACAATGAGCAGTTCTTC.

This clone appeared a single time. The V and J genes are TRBV5-1 and TRBJ2-7; possible D gene TRBD2, 5 bases. The CDR3 has 14 amino acids. V was pared by 4 bases and J by 6 bases, with 17 bases between. Germline-derived CDR1 and CDR2 are SGHRS and YFSETQ. CDR3 nucleotide sequence: TGCGCCAGCAGCGCCACCGGGAACCCGCGCGAGCAGTACTTC. Its translation: CASSATGNPREQYF.

The V gene is TRBV5-4, the J gene TRBJ2-7; 9 bases are shared with TRBD1. Germline trimming cut 2 bases from V and 3 bases from J; bases unmatched to any gene: 6. In germline, CDR1 is SGHNT, CDR2 YYREEE (reference sequence). The CDR3 totals 15 residues. CDR3 residues: CASSFDRDRVYEQYF. The CDR3 DNA reads TGTGCCAGCAGCTTTGACCGGGACAGGGTCTACGAGCAGTACTTC.

The chain couples TRBV5-1 to TRBJ1-3, with a tentative D call TRBD1 (5 bases). The V end lost 0 bases, the J end lost 2 bases, and 15 bases lay between the germline ends. The CDR3 sequence is 17 residues long. Germline lookup yields CDR1 SGHRS and CDR2 YFSETQ. CDR3 sequence reads: CASSLASGGAAGNTIYF. In DNA, the CDR3 is TGCGCCAGCAGCTTGGCAAGTGGAGGGGCTGCTGGAAACACCATATATTTT.

This chain uses TRBV5-8 with TRBJ2-1; TRBD1 or TRBD2 may be the D gene (5 bases each). V lost 4 bases and J lost 11, with 16 bases in between. The V gene's germline CDR1 is SGHTS and CDR2 YDEGEE. The CDR3 contains 13 residues. The CDR3 is CASSPPRGAKQFF. The CDR3, as DNA: TGTGCCAGCAGCCCCCCGCGAGGGGCCAAGCAGTTCTTC.

This clone has only one observation. This chain connects TRBV5-1 to TRBJ1-5; TRBD1 matches at 8 bases. V dropped 0 bases and J dropped 6; count of bases not matched to a gene: 5. CDR1 is SGHRS, CDR2 YFSETQ, per germline. This CDR3 is 15 amino acids long. The CDR3 region has the DNA TGCGCCAGCAGCTTGGCCGGACAGGGTAGTCAGCCCCAGCATTTT. It codes for CASSLAGQGSQPQHF. The full variable domain, in which reference TRBV5-1 and TRBJ1-5 provide the parts outside the CDR3, is KAGVTQTPRYLIKTRGQQVTLSCSPISGHRSVSWYQQTPGQGLQFLFEYFSETQRNKGNFPGRFSGRQFSNSRSEMNVSTLELGDSALYLCASSLAGQGSQPQHFGDGTRLSIL.

The chain employs TRBV5-1 and TRBJ1-2, with TRBD1 matching over 8 bases. Germline CDR1 reads SGHRS; CDR2 reads YFSETQ. The CDR3 sequence is 12 residues long. Trimming cost V 7 bases and J 5 bases; bases outside gene matches: 4. Here the CDR3 reads CASFDRGYGYTF. The CDR3 DNA is TGCGCCAGCTTTGACAGGGGTTATGGCTACACCTTC.

The chain combines TRBV2 with TRBJ2-7; D is perhaps TRBD1 (5 bases). The CDR3 spans 17 residues. Per germline, CDR1 SNHLY and CDR2 FYNNEI. The V end lost 5 bases, the J end lost 4 bases, and 24 bases lay between the germline ends. CDR3 bases: TGTGCCAGCAGTAAGCTAAACACGAGGCAGGGTGTGTACGAGCAGTACTTC. This sequence encodes CASSKLNTRQGVYEQYF.

The chain links TRBV27 to TRBJ2-7; TRBD1 matches 8 bases. Trimming removed 5 bases from V and 3 bases from J; junction bases left unmatched: 6. This CDR3 spans 14 amino acids. Germline CDR1 is MNHEY and CDR2 is SMNVEV (reference sequence). CDR3 sequence reads: CASSPRTGFYEQYF. The CDR3 nucleotides are TGTGCCAGCAGTCCAAGGACAGGGTTCTACGAGCAGTACTTC.